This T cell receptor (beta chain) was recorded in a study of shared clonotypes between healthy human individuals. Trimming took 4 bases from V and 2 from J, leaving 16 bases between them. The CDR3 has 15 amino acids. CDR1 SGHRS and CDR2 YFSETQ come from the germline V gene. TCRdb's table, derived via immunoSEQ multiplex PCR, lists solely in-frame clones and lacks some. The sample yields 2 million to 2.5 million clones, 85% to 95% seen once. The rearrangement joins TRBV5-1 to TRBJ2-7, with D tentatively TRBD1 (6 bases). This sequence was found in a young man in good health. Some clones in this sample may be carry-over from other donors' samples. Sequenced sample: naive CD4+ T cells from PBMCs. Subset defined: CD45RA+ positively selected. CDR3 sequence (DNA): TGCGCCAGCAGCCTCGGGCAGGGGCTCCCCTACGAGCAGTACTTC. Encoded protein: CASSLGQGLPYEQYF. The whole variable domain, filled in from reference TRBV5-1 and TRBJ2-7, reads KAGVTQTPRYLIKTRGQQVTLSCSPISGHRSVSWYQQTPGQGLQFLFEYFSETQRNKGNFPGRFSGRQFSNSRSEMNVSTLELGDSALYLCASSLGQGLPYEQYFGPGTRLTVT.